This T cell receptor (beta chain) appears in the sequencing data of a study of blood T cell repertoires in COVID-19. On the study more broadly: Sites across the United States, Italy and Spain contributed samples from acute and convalescent COVID-19.

The CDR3 runs to 18 residues. Germline values: CDR1 MNHNY, CDR2 SVGAGI (reference sequence). Trimming stripped 5 bases from V and 0 bases from J, with 17 bases between. Assay: immunoSEQ multiplex PCR; the TCRdb copy retains only in-frame clones and omits some. The sample holds fewer than 95,000 clones, about 90% seen once. The V and J genes are TRBV6-6 and TRBJ2-6, with TRBD1 as a possible D gene (5 bases). The sequence derives from a woman of 80 years or more with acute or convalescent COVID-19. The material sequenced was peripheral blood. CDR3 amino acids: CASSLQVGSPSGANVLTF. The DNA for the CDR3 is TGTGCCAGCAGTCTACAGGTGGGCTCTCCCTCTGGGGCCAACGTCCTGACTTTC.